The 27 T cell receptor beta chains below were found in one sample sequenced in a study of blood T cell repertoires in COVID-19 (dated by TCRdb to about 2020). Receptor libraries were prepared by the immunoSEQ multiplex PCR assay. TCRdb stores this immuneACCESS table with in-frame sequences only. Part of the clones is absent; in the studies checked, under half of the shortfall reflects unresolved V genes, and no reason is known for the rest. The sample table shows fewer than 200,000 clones, and about 85% are seen once. The ten most abundant clones make up 8.3% of the sample. The sample taken for sequencing was peripheral blood. The receptors derive from a woman aged 60 to 75 with COVID-19, enrolled during active disease.

The rearrangement uses TRBV4-1 and TRBJ1-5; the D is unclear. CDR3 length: 15 amino acids. CDR1 and CDR2 (germline): MGHRA, YSYEKL. With 1 base removed from V and 4 bases from J, the gap between germline ends came to 11 bases. The CDR3 reads CASSQGGVANQPQHF. The CDR3, as DNA: TGCGCCAGCAGCCAAGGAGGAGTTGCGAATCAGCCCCAGCATTTT.

The chain is built from TRBV27 and TRBJ1-2, with a tentative D call TRBD1 (5 bases). Germline-derived CDR1 and CDR2 are MNHEY and SMNVEV (reference sequence). The CDR3 extends over 13 amino acids. Between the trimmed V and J ends, which lost 5 bases and 5 bases, there was a span of 12 bases. In nucleotides, the CDR3 is TGTGCCAGCAGTCCCGTGGGGCCTTATGGCTACACCTTC. Amino acid sequence: CASSPVGPYGYTF.

V and J are TRBV21-1 and TRBJ1-1; the D call of TRBD1 is as the table states it, not checked on the DNA. TRBV21-1 has pseudogene status. The CDR3 is 14 amino acids. CDR3 nucleotide sequence: TGTGCCAGGGGAAAGACAGACTTGAACACTGAAGCTTTCTTT. Amino acids: CARGKTDLNTEAFF.

The chain recombines TRBV27 with TRBJ1-3, with D unresolved. Trimming cost V 2 bases and J 3 bases, with 14 bases left between them. Germline V gene data show CDR1 as MNHEY and CDR2 as SMNVEV (reference sequence). This CDR3 comprises 16 residues. The CDR3 sequence: CASSLGGSFVGNTIYF. The CDR3 DNA sequence: TGTGCCAGCAGTTTAGGAGGCAGTTTTGTTGGAAACACCATATATTTT.

V gene TRBV5-4 combines with J gene TRBJ2-3; tentative D call: TRBD2 (5 bases). V was pared by 3 bases and J by 4 bases, with 12 bases between. This CDR3 is 14 amino acids long. Germline-derived CDR1 and CDR2 are SGHNT and YYREEE (reference sequence). The CDR3 region is CASSSAPSPDTQYF. The CDR3 DNA is TGTGCCAGCAGCTCAGCGCCTAGCCCAGATACGCAGTATTTT. The whole variable domain, filled in from reference TRBV5-4 and TRBJ2-3, reads ETGVTQSPTHLIKTRGQQVTLRCSSQSGHNTVSWYQQALGQGPQFIFQYYREEENGRGNFPPRFSGLQFPNYSSELNVNALELDDSALYLCASSSAPSPDTQYFGPGTRLTVL.

The J gene is TRBJ1-1, the V gene TRBV18; maybe TRBD1 (5 bases). The germline CDR1 and CDR2 sequences are KGHSH and LQKENI. V was cut by 0 bases and J by 4 bases, with 15 bases left in between. The CDR3 loop spans 16 amino acids. CDR3 sequence: CASSPPSRDRGTEAFF. The CDR3 bases are TGTGCCAGCTCACCACCGTCGCGGGACCGGGGCACTGAAGCTTTCTTT.

The rearrangement links TRBV9 to TRBJ2-7; perhaps TRBD2 as D (6 bases). Trimming pared 4 bases from V and 3 bases from J, leaving 14 bases between. The CDR3 has 14 amino acids. Germline values: CDR1 SGDLS, CDR2 YYNGEE. CDR3 loop: CASSPTGRDYEQYF. CDR3 bases: TGTGCCAGCAGCCCAACTGGGCGGGACTACGAGCAGTACTTC.

The rearrangement uses TRBV7-3 and TRBJ2-1; TRBD2 aligns across 7 bases. Trimming removed 0 bases from V and 2 bases from J; junction bases left unmatched: 4. Germline V lookup: CDR1 SGHTA, CDR2 FQGTGA. The CDR3 is made up of 16 amino acids. In DNA form, the CDR3 reads TGTGCCAGCAGCTTAACGGGCGGGGGACCCTACAATGAGCAGTTCTTC. Its protein is CASSLTGGGPYNEQFF.

The chain combines TRBV25-1 with TRBJ2-2; D not resolved. Germline assignment: CDR1 MGHDK and CDR2 SYGVNS. The CDR3 is made up of 12 amino acids. Trimming stripped 5 bases from V and 6 bases from J, with 7 bases between. In DNA, the CDR3 is TGTGCCAGCAGTCCCCGGGCCGGGGAGCTGTTTTTT. Protein sequence: CASSPRAGELFF.

This clone was counted between two and nine times. This rearrangement joins TRBV12-5 to TRBJ1-1; 8 bases are shared with TRBD1. Germline trimming cut 7 bases from V and 4 bases from J; bases unmatched to any gene: 5. CDR1 and CDR2 (germline): LGHNT, FRNRAP. CDR3 size: 13 residues. This CDR3 reads CASAQQGGTEAFF. The CDR3 DNA sequence: TGTGCTAGTGCCCAACAGGGGGGCACTGAAGCTTTCTTT.

The chain links TRBV18 to TRBJ1-5; 8 bases agree with TRBD1. The CDR3 runs to 15 residues. V was clipped by 2 bases and J by 4 bases; unmatched bases: 4. CDR1 KGHSH and CDR2 LQKENI come from the germline V gene. As DNA, the CDR3 is TGTGCCAGCTCACCAGGACAGGGATGGAATCAGCCCCAGCATTTT. Its translation is CASSPGQGWNQPQHF.

This clone was seen once. The rearrangement joins TRBV6-6 to TRBJ1-1, with D hard to call. The ends were cut back, 4 bases at V and 1 base at J, with 4 bases in the middle. Germline values: CDR1 MNHNY, CDR2 SVGAGI (reference sequence). The CDR3 is 12 residues long. Written as DNA, the CDR3 is TGTGCCAGCAGTTTTAGGAACACTGAAGCTTTCTTT. It encodes CASSFRNTEAFF.

V usage is TRBV6-5 and J usage is TRBJ1-1; the match to TRBD1 covers 7 bases. Germline assignment: CDR1 MNHEY and CDR2 SVGAGI. The CDR3 runs 15 residues. V lost 5 bases, J lost 0 bases, and 6 bases stayed unmatched. The CDR3 DNA follows: TGTGCCAGCAGTAGACCGGGACAGCTGAACACTGAAGCTTTCTTT. Encoded protein: CASSRPGQLNTEAFF.

The chain employs TRBV12-5 and TRBJ2-7, with 12 bases that match TRBD2. J was trimmed by 4 bases and V by 6 bases; bases with no gene match: 7. The length of the CDR3 is 15 residues. Germline lookup yields CDR1 LGHNT and CDR2 FRNRAP. This CDR3 reads CASGGGLAGMYEQYF. The CDR3 DNA follows: TGTGCTAGTGGAGGCGGACTAGCGGGAATGTACGAGCAGTACTTC.

The chain employs TRBV7-2 and TRBJ2-6, with D perhaps TRBD2 (5 bases). Trimming took off 3 bases at V and 0 bases at J, with 12 bases between the two ends. This CDR3 is 17 amino acids long. CDR1 is SGHTA and CDR2 is FQGNSA in the germline V gene. This CDR3 reads CASSLGGRTSGANVLTF. CDR3 DNA: TGTGCCAGCAGCTTGGGCGGGCGGACCTCTGGGGCCAACGTCCTGACTTTC.

V gene TRBV6-5 combines with J gene TRBJ2-3; no clear D gene. With 7 bases removed from V and 1 base from J, the gap between germline ends came to 9 bases. The length of the CDR3 is 13 residues. Per germline, CDR1 MNHEY and CDR2 SVGAGI. The DNA for the CDR3 is TGTGCCAGCATCGCGATGGGCACAGATACGCAGTATTTT. Protein product: CASIAMGTDTQYF.

Worth noting for this clone: Germline and junction disagree at one end, which may indicate a read error. The rearrangement joins TRBV7-9 to TRBJ1-2, with D unclear. Germline V gene data show CDR1 as SEHNR and CDR2 as FQNEAQ (reference sequence). The CDR3 is made up of 14 amino acids. CDR3 loop: CASRPPGPKYGYTF. Here the CDR3 DNA reads TGTGCCAGCAGACCCCCGGGTCCTAAGTATGGCTACACCTTC.

This sequence joins TRBV3-1 (or the pseudogene TRBV3-2) and TRBJ1-6; 10 bases are a match to TRBD1. Germline values: CDR1 LGHDT, CDR2 YNNKEL (reference sequence). Trimming at V came to 6 bases and at J to 7 bases, leaving 6 bases not matched to a gene. This CDR3 region has 15 residues. Written as DNA, the CDR3 is TGTGCCAGCAGACCGACAGGGGGCGACAATTCACCCCTCCACTTT. Encoded protein: CASRPTGGDNSPLHF.

V gene TRBV29-1 combines with J gene TRBJ1-1; D is unclear. CDR1 and CDR2 from the germline V gene are SQVTM and ANQGSEA. This CDR3 region has 13 residues. Trimming stripped 6 bases from V and 3 bases from J, with 14 bases between. DNA of the CDR3: TGCAGCGTCCCGCATCGGGGATACACTGAAGCTTTCTTT. The encoded protein is CSVPHRGYTEAFF.

This clone was observed once. The gene calls are TRBV7-8 and TRBJ2-1; 10 nucleotides align to TRBD2. The ends lost 0 bases at V and 9 bases at J; junction bases unmatched: 5. This CDR3 has 15 amino acids. Germline values: CDR1 SGHVS, CDR2 FQNEAQ. CDR3 in amino acids: CASSLALAGSGEQFF. In DNA, the CDR3 is TGTGCCAGCAGCTTAGCACTAGCGGGGTCAGGTGAGCAGTTCTTC.

The rearrangement uses TRBV6-7 and TRBJ1-2, with D uncertain. TRBV6-7 is recorded as an ORF, its role being uncertain. CDR3 length equals 13 residues. Between the trimmed V and J ends, which lost 10 bases and 8 bases, there was a span of 20 bases. CDR3 sequence (DNA): TGTGCCAACCCCCCGCGGAGGCGGTACGGCTACACCTTC. It is translated as CANPPRRRYGYTF.

This clone was counted a single time. The V gene is TRBV25-1, the J gene TRBJ2-3; a weak D match, TRBD2 (6 bases). The CDR3 is 15 amino acids. CDR1 and CDR2 (germline): MGHDK, SYGVNS. V was trimmed by 4 bases and J by 3 bases, leaving 14 bases between them. The CDR3 DNA sequence: TGTGCCAGCAGTGTTCCCCTCGGGGGTACAGATACGCAGTATTTT. It specifies CASSVPLGGTDTQYF.

The gene calls are TRBV14 and TRBJ2-1; 8 bases map to TRBD1. The J segment lost 11 bases and the V segment lost 4 bases, leaving 1 base of the junction unmatched. The CDR3 covers 11 residues. CDR1 is SGHDN, CDR2 FVKESK, per germline. The CDR3 coding sequence is TGTGCCAGCAGCCGGACAGGGAAGCAGTTCTTC. This encodes CASSRTGKQFF.

CDR3 sequence reads: CASSTTDNEQFF. In DNA form, the CDR3 reads TGTGCCAGTAGTACGACAGACAATGAGCAGTTCTTC. The rearrangement uses TRBV19 and TRBJ2-1; D is possibly TRBD1 (5 bases). The germline V gene has CDR1 LNHDA and CDR2 SQIVND (reference sequence). CDR3 length: 12 amino acids. V was cut by 4 bases and J by 5 bases, with 6 bases left in between.

CDR3 amino acids: CASGLVGVTYGYTF. DNA of the CDR3: TGTGCTAGTGGTTTGGTTGGAGTCACCTATGGCTACACCTTC. The chain uses TRBV12-5 and TRBJ1-2; D gene uncertain. Trimming cost V 0 bases and J 4 bases, with 9 bases left between them. The V gene's germline CDR1 is LGHNT and CDR2 FRNRAP. The CDR3 contains 14 residues.

This chain joins TRBV5-6 and TRBJ1-1; the D gene is possibly TRBD1 (6 bases). V lost 1 base and J 0 bases, leaving 10 bases between the germline ends. Germline loops: CDR1 SGHDT, CDR2 YYEEEE. The CDR3 is 15 residues long. DNA for the CDR3: TGTGCCAGCAGCTTGTCCGGGACACTGAACACTGAAGCTTTCTTT. Encoded protein: CASSLSGTLNTEAFF.

V usage is TRBV7-2 and J usage is TRBJ1-6, with D perhaps matching TRBD1 (6 bases). CDR1 SGHTA and CDR2 FQGNSA come from the germline V gene. V was cut by 9 bases and J by 6 bases, with 9 bases left in between. The CDR3 has 12 amino acids. CDR3 residues: CASGQPNSPLHF. The CDR3, as DNA: TGTGCCAGTGGACAGCCTAATTCACCCCTCCACTTT.